This T cell receptor beta chain was captured in a study of cytomegalovirus exposure and HLA in healthy donors. Study-wide results and caveats: Later work associated around 18,000 TCR beta sequences with HLA alleles at 0.05 false discovery rate. Reported performance of the classifier showed diagnosis of cytomegalovirus status with high specificity and sensitivity. A later analysis showed that HLA-associated TCR beta chains had undergone more clonal expansion than equally common others.

A note on this clone: What it recognizes is unknown.

With 6 bases clipped from V and 4 bases from J, the junction kept 9 bases outside the gene matches. The CDR3 is made up of 16 amino acids. From germline, CDR1 is MNHNY and CDR2 SVGAGI (reference sequence). Both 60 Vbeta primers and 13 Jbeta primers went into the PCR. Sequencing was performed with immunoSEQ multiplex PCR; in TCRdb, only in-frame clones are kept and a portion is missing. This repertoire shows 90,000 to 140,000 clones, about four fifths found once; its top ten account for about 1.9%. This sequence joins TRBV6-6 and TRBJ1-5; TRBD1 matches at 10 bases. Input material: PBMCs. The receptor was isolated from a young man in good health and CMV-seronegative. The CDR3 sequence is CASRDSTGQGNQPQHF. CDR3 bases: TGTGCCAGCAGAGACTCCACGGGACAGGGGAATCAGCCCCAGCATTTT.